The next 22 T cell receptor beta chains were all read from a single sample in a study of T cell repertoires in cytomegalovirus infection. TCRdb re-derived calls from the reads in MiXCR, one entry per CDR3 protein. Among around 450,000 distinct CDR3 sequences, about a third were seen once, and the ten largest hold roughly an eighth. Material: PBMCs. The receptors derive from a human donor in good health (CMV status not recorded). Some clones in this sample may be carry-over from other donors' samples.

The chain carries TRBV6-2 or TRBV6-3 and TRBJ1-1; TRBD1 aligns across 8 bases. From germline, CDR1 is MNHEY and CDR2 SVGEGT. Trimming removed 6 bases from V and 3 bases from J; junction bases left unmatched: 6. The CDR3 has 14 amino acids. Written as DNA, the CDR3 is TGTGCCAGCAGAGACCCACAGGGGGACACTGAAGCTTTCTTT. As protein: CASRDPQGDTEAFF.

The chain links TRBV6-1 to TRBJ1-3; no clear D gene. Trimming took 3 bases from V and 2 from J, leaving 17 bases between them. There are 17 residues in the CDR3. Per germline, CDR1 MNHNS and CDR2 SASEGT. CDR3 nucleotide sequence: TGTGCCAGCAGTGATAGTGCGGGCGGGAGACCTGGAAACACCATATATTTT. Translating it yields CASSDSAGGRPGNTIYF.

With regard to this clonotype: It is likely a read error, because the conserved phenylalanine at the end of the CDR3 is missing. This chain links TRBV7-2 with TRBJ2-1; tentatively, D is TRBD1 (6 bases). Deletions cut 3 bases from V and 0 bases from J, with 12 bases between. The CDR3 sequence is 16 residues long. Per the germline V gene, CDR1 is SGHTA and CDR2 is FQGNSA. The CDR3 coding sequence is TGTGCCAGCAGCTTTAACAGGGCCAGCTCCTACAATGAGCAGTTCTTA. This codes for CASSFNRASSYNEQFL.

The chain uses TRBV6-5 and TRBJ2-5; the D call may be TRBD1 or TRBD2 (6 bases each). V was cut by 5 bases and J by 2 bases, with 15 bases left in between. This CDR3 is 15 amino acids long. CDR1 MNHEY and CDR2 SVGAGI come from the germline V gene. DNA for the CDR3: TGTGCCAGCAGTCGGAGGGGGGCAGGGCAAGAGACCCAGTACTTC. Amino acids: CASSRRGAGQETQYF.

The V gene is TRBV6-1, the J gene TRBJ2-1, with TRBD2 matching over 7 bases. V lost 3 bases and J lost 3; bases outside the gene matches: 11. This CDR3 is built from 17 residues. Germline CDR1 is MNHNS and CDR2 is SASEGT. This CDR3 is CASSELASGKIYNEQFF. CDR3 bases: TGTGCCAGCAGTGAGCTGGCTAGCGGTAAGATCTACAATGAGCAGTTCTTC.

The V and J genes are TRBV19 and TRBJ2-1, with 7 nucleotides matching TRBD2. V was clipped by 2 bases and J by 10 bases; unmatched bases: 2. CDR3 length: 12 residues. Germline lookup yields CDR1 LNHDA and CDR2 SQIVND (reference sequence). The CDR3 bases are TGTGCCAGTAGTATATCGGGGGGAGAGCAGTTCTTC. It encodes CASSISGGEQFF.

This clonotype was found a few times. The chain links TRBV5-6 to TRBJ1-2; the D is unclear. This CDR3 comprises 13 residues. V shed 2 bases and J shed 2 bases, with 7 bases lying between them. The germline CDR1 and CDR2 sequences are SGHDT and YYEEEE. The CDR3 here is CASSLNRNYGYTF. CDR3 coding DNA: TGTGCCAGCAGCTTAAACCGGAACTATGGCTACACCTTC.

This clonotype was counted at least ten times. In DNA, the CDR3 is TGTGCCAGCAGCAAGACTAGCGGGGGCACAGATACGCAGTATTTT. Protein product: CASSKTSGGTDTQYF. V gene TRBV7-6 combines with J gene TRBJ2-3, with 11 bases aligning to TRBD2. The V segment lost 5 bases and the J segment 1 base; nucleotides outside the gene matches: 2. Germline V CDR1 and CDR2: SGHVS, FNYEAQ. This CDR3 region has 15 residues.

This clonotype was seen ten or more times. CDR3 in DNA: TGTGCCATCAGCGACGCCGGGACAGTCGCTAACTATGGCTACACCTTC. Its protein is CAISDAGTVANYGYTF. The V and J genes are TRBV10-3 and TRBJ1-2; 7 bases align to TRBD1. This CDR3 has 16 residues. The trim removed 6 bases at V and 0 bases at J, leaving 10 bases unmatched. Germline lookup yields CDR1 ENHRY and CDR2 SYGVKD.

This clonotype occurred a few times. This rearrangement joins TRBV12-3 or TRBV12-4 to TRBJ1-1; tentative D call: TRBD1 (5 bases). Trimming stripped 4 bases from V and 1 base from J, with 10 bases between. The CDR3 has 14 residues. The CDR3 is CASSSGHANTEAFF. CDR3 nucleotide sequence: TGTGCCAGCAGTTCCGGACACGCGAACACTGAAGCTTTCTTT.

This clonotype showed up just a few times. The gene calls are TRBV15 and TRBJ2-7; the D gene is possibly TRBD2 (6 bases). The CDR3 runs 13 residues. V dropped 2 bases and J dropped 4 bases, with 9 bases sitting between them. Germline V gives CDR1 LNHNV, CDR2 YYDKDF (reference sequence). The CDR3 bases are TGTGCCACCAGCAGATCACTAGCTTACGAGCAGTACTTC. Encoded protein: CATSRSLAYEQYF. Full variable domain (remainder filled in from reference TRBV15 and TRBJ2-7): DAMVIQNPRYQVTQFGKPVTLSCSQTLNHNVMYWYQQKSSQAPKLLFHYYDKDFNNEADTPDNFQSRRPNTSFCFLDIRSPGLGDTAMYLCATSRSLAYEQYFGPGTRLTVT.

This clonotype was detected many times. The V and J genes are TRBV24-1 and TRBJ2-1; no clear D gene. Germline lookup yields CDR1 KGHDR and CDR2 SFDVKD. V lost 4 bases to trimming and J lost 4 bases, with 13 bases between them. The CDR3 runs to 15 residues. The CDR3 loop reads CATSDSKIVYNEQFF. DNA of the CDR3: TGTGCCACCAGTGACTCGAAAATCGTATACAATGAGCAGTTCTTC.

The rearrangement uses TRBV4-1 and TRBJ2-1; D call uncertain. V was trimmed by 0 bases and J by 1 base, leaving 10 bases between them. CDR3 length: 16 amino acids. CDR1 and CDR2 from the germline V gene are MGHRA and YSYEKL. The CDR3 coding sequence is TGCGCCAGCAGCCAAGACCCGGAAGGGTCCTACAATGAGCAGTTCTTC. Translating gives CASSQDPEGSYNEQFF.

The V gene is TRBV13, the J gene TRBJ2-6; D is unresolved. CDR1 PRHDT and CDR2 FYEKMQ come from the germline V gene (reference sequence). The CDR3 has 18 amino acids. Trimming took 5 bases from V and 0 from J, leaving 17 bases between them. The CDR3 DNA reads as TGTGCCAGCAGCCCAACCAGCCAGCTGCACTCTGGGGCCAACGTCCTGACTTTC. This codes for CASSPTSQLHSGANVLTF.

This clonotype was observed once. This chain links TRBV4-1 with TRBJ1-6; D unclear. Germline assignment: CDR1 MGHRA and CDR2 YSYEKL. This CDR3 has 18 residues. Trimming shortened V by 0 bases and J by 5 bases, and 17 bases separated the two germline ends. CDR3 sequence: CASSQEDRAFGNNSPLHF. The CDR3 DNA sequence: TGCGCCAGCAGCCAAGAAGACCGGGCGTTTGGGAATAATTCACCCCTCCACTTT.

Only a few counts were recorded for this clonotype. The chain has TRBV7-2 and TRBJ1-2; no clear D gene. The CDR3 covers 13 residues. Trimming took 0 bases from V and 6 from J, leaving 8 bases between them. Germline assignment: CDR1 SGHTA and CDR2 FQGNSA. CDR3 sequence (DNA): TGTGCCAGCAGCTTAGCGCTTTACAATGGCTACACCTTC. Translation: CASSLALYNGYTF.

This clonotype has a handful of counts. V gene TRBV29-1 combines with J gene TRBJ2-1; D gene ambiguous. The CDR3 spans 15 residues. Germline CDR1 reads SQVTM; CDR2 reads ANQGSEA. The ends were cut back, 7 bases at V and 0 bases at J, with 16 bases in the middle. CDR3 loop: CSALGDTSSYNEQFF. CDR3 bases: TGCAGCGCCCTGGGTGACACGAGCTCCTACAATGAGCAGTTCTTC.

This clonotype turned up a few times. The chain carries TRBV19 and TRBJ1-2; the D gene is possibly TRBD1 (5 bases). CDR1 is LNHDA and CDR2 is SQIVND in the germline V gene (reference sequence). Trimming cost V 6 bases and J 0 bases, with 11 bases left between them. This CDR3 has 14 residues. In nucleotides, the CDR3 is TGTGCCAGTAGGCAACAGGAGCCTAACTATGGCTACACCTTC. Translation: CASRQQEPNYGYTF.

The chain is built from TRBV7-4 and TRBJ1-2, with D tentatively TRBD1 (5 bases). There are 13 residues in the CDR3. Germline-derived CDR1 and CDR2 are SGHVT and SQSDAQ. With 3 bases removed from V and 8 bases from J, the gap between germline ends came to 13 bases. CDR3 sequence (DNA): TGTGCCAGCAGCTTCCGGACAAGCAGGGGCTACACCTTC. As protein: CASSFRTSRGYTF.

This clonotype was recorded a few times. The chain recombines TRBV4-3 with TRBJ2-7; D might be TRBD1 (5 bases). Trimming took off 1 base at V and 4 bases at J, with 8 bases between the two ends. The CDR3 spans 13 residues. In germline, CDR1 is LGHNA, CDR2 YSLEER. CDR3 sequence: CASSQGTRYEQYF. DNA for the CDR3: TGCGCCAGCAGCCAAGGGACACGTTACGAGCAGTACTTC.

The rearrangement links TRBV10-3 to TRBJ1-3; TRBD1 aligns across 7 bases. The CDR3 totals 14 residues. With V trimmed by 6 bases and J by 6 bases, 8 bases remained unmatched. Germline loops: CDR1 ENHRY, CDR2 SYGVKD. CDR3 protein: CAIRSQGEVNTIYF. The DNA of the CDR3 is TGTGCCATCAGGAGCCAGGGGGAAGTAAACACCATATATTTT.

Only a few counts were recorded for this clonotype. V usage is TRBV19 and J usage is TRBJ2-7; 7 bases are shared with TRBD1. The CDR3 spans 14 residues. The J segment lost 6 bases and the V segment lost 6 bases, leaving 11 bases of the junction unmatched. Per the germline V gene, CDR1 is LNHDA and CDR2 is SQIVND (reference sequence). CDR3 residues: CASRPGTASLEQYF. The CDR3 bases are TGTGCCAGTAGGCCCGGGACAGCCTCCCTCGAGCAGTACTTC.